One TCR beta chain is described in this entry. Original handling: The assay estimated nucleated cells by amplifying reference gene primers. Method: immunoSEQ multiplex PCR; TCRdb's copy keeps in-frame clones and lacks some. V, J and clone size reflect that table, while D and trimming were determined from the DNA. Of 150,000 to 160,000 clones in the sample, 70% to 90% were seen once. The sample is drawn from a study of blood T cell repertoires in COVID-19. Study details: Sites in the United States, Italy and Spain provided acute and convalescent COVID-19 samples. T cells, B-cell-depleted T cells, or PBMCs provided the cDNA or gDNA that served as material.

The ends were cut back, 0 bases at V and 9 bases at J, with 15 bases in the middle. The CDR3 loop spans 16 amino acids. Germline V gives CDR1 KGHSH, CDR2 LQKENI. The chain combines TRBV18 with TRBJ1-6; D remains ambiguous. This receptor was obtained from a woman aged 70-85 years with acute or convalescent COVID-19. The sequenced sample was peripheral blood. The CDR3: CASSPPSSVSGSPLHF. The CDR3 DNA reads TGTGCCAGCTCACCACCTTCTTCCGTGAGCGGTTCACCCCTCCACTTT.